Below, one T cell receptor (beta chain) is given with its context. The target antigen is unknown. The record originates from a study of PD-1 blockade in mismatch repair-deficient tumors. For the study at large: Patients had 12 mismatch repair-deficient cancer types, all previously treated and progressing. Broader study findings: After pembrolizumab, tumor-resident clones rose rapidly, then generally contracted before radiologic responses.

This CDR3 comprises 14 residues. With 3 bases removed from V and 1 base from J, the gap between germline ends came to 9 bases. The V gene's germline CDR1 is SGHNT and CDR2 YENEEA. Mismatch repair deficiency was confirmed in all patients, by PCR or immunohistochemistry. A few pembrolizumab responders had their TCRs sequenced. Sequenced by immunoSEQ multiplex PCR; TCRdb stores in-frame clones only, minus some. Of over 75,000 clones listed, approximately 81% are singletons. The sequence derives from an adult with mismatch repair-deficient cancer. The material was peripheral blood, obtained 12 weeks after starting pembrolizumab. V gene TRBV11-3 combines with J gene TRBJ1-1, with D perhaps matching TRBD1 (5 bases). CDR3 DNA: TGTGCCAGCAGCTTGGTGGGGGAGAACACTGAAGCTTTCTTT. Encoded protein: CASSLVGENTEAFF.